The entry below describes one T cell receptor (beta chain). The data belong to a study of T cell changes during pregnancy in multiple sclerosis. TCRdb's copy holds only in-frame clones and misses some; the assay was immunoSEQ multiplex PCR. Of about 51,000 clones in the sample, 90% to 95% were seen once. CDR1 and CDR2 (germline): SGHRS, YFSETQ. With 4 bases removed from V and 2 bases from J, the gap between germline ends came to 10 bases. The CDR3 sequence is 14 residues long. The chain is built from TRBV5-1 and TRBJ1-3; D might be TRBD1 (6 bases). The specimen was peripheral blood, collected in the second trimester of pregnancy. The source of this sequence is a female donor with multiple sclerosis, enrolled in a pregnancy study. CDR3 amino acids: CASSEGQPGNTIYF. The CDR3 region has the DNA TGCGCCAGCAGCGAAGGACAGCCTGGAAACACCATATATTTT.